The 8 T cell receptor beta chains below all came from one sample that was sequenced in a study of OX40 agonist ivuxolimab in advanced cancers. The protocol was immunoSEQ multiplex PCR, while the TCRdb copy is restricted to in-frame clones and leaves out a portion. In the table there are under 80,000 clones, approximately 92% of which are singletons. The specimen comprised CD4+ or CD8+ T cells sorted from blood, sampled in a trial of the OX40 agonist ivuxolimab. These receptors came from an adult with an advanced solid tumor such as melanoma, head and neck, liver or kidney cancer.

This clone was detected a few times. The chain employs TRBV19 and TRBJ1-5, with D unclear. In germline, CDR1 is LNHDA, CDR2 SQIVND (reference sequence). The V and J ends lost 11 bases and 1 base respectively, with 12 bases between them. The CDR3 length is 13 residues. CDR3 sequence reads: CAASGVSNQPQHF. CDR3 coding DNA: TGTGCCGCCTCTGGGGTGAGCAATCAGCCCCAGCATTTT.

The chain combines TRBV5-4 with TRBJ2-2, with TRBD1 matching 10 bases. CDR1 and CDR2 (germline): SGHNT, YYREEE (reference sequence). The J segment lost 6 bases and the V segment lost 0 bases, leaving 2 bases of the junction unmatched. The CDR3 sequence is 15 residues long. The CDR3 protein is CASSLGGQGAGELFF. CDR3 coding DNA: TGTGCCAGCAGCTTGGGTGGACAGGGGGCCGGGGAGCTGTTTTTT.

V gene TRBV13 combines with J gene TRBJ1-5, with D possibly being TRBD1 (6 bases). The CDR3 length is 16 residues. V was clipped by 5 bases and J by 0 bases, with 14 bases between them. Germline V gene data show CDR1 as PRHDT and CDR2 as FYEKMQ (reference sequence). The CDR3 protein is CASSVLSGDSNQPQHF. DNA of the CDR3: TGTGCCAGCAGCGTCCTCTCAGGGGATAGCAATCAGCCCCAGCATTTT.

This chain uses TRBV13 with TRBJ2-7, with 8 bases aligning to TRBD1. Germline V gene data show CDR1 as PRHDT and CDR2 as FYEKMQ (reference sequence). Trimming cost V 3 bases and J 1 base; bases outside gene matches: 2. The CDR3 is made up of 14 amino acids. CDR3 DNA sequence: TGTGCCAGCAGCTTGACAGGGGATTCCTACGAGCAGTACTTC. This sequence encodes CASSLTGDSYEQYF. The whole variable domain, filled in from reference TRBV13 and TRBJ2-7, reads AAGVIQSPRHLIKEKRETATLKCYPIPRHDTVYWYQQGPGQDPQFLISFYEKMQSDKGSIPDRFSAQQFSDYHSELNMSSLELGDSALYFCASSLTGDSYEQYFGPGTRLTVT.

This chain links TRBV19 with TRBJ2-7; a weak D match, TRBD1 (6 bases). With 3 bases removed from V and 0 bases from J, the gap between germline ends came to 9 bases. Germline V gene data show CDR1 as LNHDA and CDR2 as SQIVND (reference sequence). The CDR3 contains 14 residues. The CDR3 nucleotides read TGTGCCAGTAGTATCGGGACACTCTCCTACGAGCAGTACTTC. Protein sequence: CASSIGTLSYEQYF.

The genes are TRBV7-2 and TRBJ2-2, with D possibly being TRBD1 (6 bases). Trimming took off 6 bases at V and 2 bases at J, with 19 bases between the two ends. Germline V CDR1 and CDR2: SGHTA, FQGNSA. The CDR3 extends over 17 amino acids. The DNA for the CDR3 is TGTGCCAGCAGACCATCAGGGGTACAGGACAACACCGGGGAGCTGTTTTTT. It encodes CASRPSGVQDNTGELFF. Supplemented by reference TRBV7-2 and TRBJ2-2, the full variable domain reads GAGVSQSPSNKVTEKGKDVELRCDPISGHTALYWYRQSLGQGLEFLIYFQGNSAPDKSGLPSDRFSAERTGGSVSTLTIQRTQQEDSAVYLCASRPSGVQDNTGELFFGEGSRLTVL.

This clone came up once. The chain carries TRBV2 and TRBJ2-7; 8 bases agree with TRBD1. This CDR3 comprises 15 residues. CDR1 SNHLY and CDR2 FYNNEI come from the germline V gene. Unmatched junction bases numbered 7, after V lost 6 bases and J lost 0 bases. The CDR3 here is CASSEYRGSSYEQYF. The CDR3 DNA reads TGTGCCAGCAGCGAATACAGGGGGAGCTCCTACGAGCAGTACTTC.

The chain couples TRBV5-1 to TRBJ2-3; 7 bases fit TRBD2. The CDR3 is made up of 17 amino acids. Germline values: CDR1 SGHRS, CDR2 YFSETQ. V gave up 4 bases and J gave up 2 bases; unmatched junction bases: 13. CDR3 nucleotides: TGCGCCAGCAGCCATTCTCGGGAGGCCTTCACCACAGATACGCAGTATTTT. The encoded protein is CASSHSREAFTTDTQYF.